This T cell receptor (beta chain) came from a study of radiotherapy plus CTLA-4 blockade in lung cancer. Study conclusions and caveats: After radiotherapy and ipilimumab, tumor-derived clones expanded in peripheral blood.

Each patient with chemo-refractory metastatic non-small-cell lung cancer was treated with focal radiation plus CTLA-4 blockade using ipilimumab. There are 18 residues in the CDR3. Notes on this clone: Its antigen is unknown.

Sequenced by immunoSEQ multiplex PCR; TCRdb stores in-frame clones only, minus some. The sample holds approximately 40,000 clones, 86% seen once. The V call is TRBV12-2, the J call TRBJ1-2; TRBD1 reflects the table's D call only, with no check against the DNA. TRBV12-2 is deemed a pseudogene. The specimen was peripheral blood, collected from a patient treated with radiotherapy plus ipilimumab. The source of this sequence is a human donor with non-small cell lung cancer whose response to radiotherapy plus ipilimumab could not be evaluated. CDR3 nucleotides: TGTGCAAGTCGCAAACCCGCGGCCGGACAGGGGACTAGCTATGGCTACACCTTC. Translating it yields CASRKPAAGQGTSYGYTF.